These 27 T cell receptor beta chains came from one sample sequenced in a study of OX40 agonist ivuxolimab in advanced cancers. The library was generated by the immunoSEQ multiplex PCR assay. TCRdb re-hosts the immuneACCESS table, in-frame sequences only. Its copies lack some clones; in the studies checked, an unresolved V gene accounts for under half of them, and the cause for the rest is not known. This sample has about 59,000 clones in its table, and 92% of those were observed once. Jointly, the top ten make up 23% of the sample. The sequenced sample was CD4+ or CD8+ T cells sorted from blood, obtained in a trial of the OX40 agonist ivuxolimab. The origin of the receptors is an adult with an advanced solid tumor such as melanoma, head and neck, liver or kidney cancer.

The chain combines TRBV7-9 with TRBJ2-3; D tentatively fits TRBD1 or TRBD2 (5 bases each). The CDR3 sequence is 13 residues long. Per germline, CDR1 SEHNR and CDR2 FQNEAQ (reference sequence). V dropped 3 bases and J dropped 9 bases, with 13 bases sitting between them. The CDR3 nucleotides read TGTGCCAGCAGCTTTATTGGGGGTGAGACGCAGTATTTT. Amino acids: CASSFIGGETQYF.

The chain carries TRBV30 and TRBJ1-2, with D unclear. Trimming stripped 7 bases from V and 4 bases from J, with 7 bases between. The CDR3 runs 10 residues. CDR1 GTSNPN and CDR2 SVGIG come from the germline V gene (reference sequence). The CDR3 coding sequence is TGTGCCTTGTCGGGCTATGGCTACACCTTC. This gives the protein CALSGYGYTF.

The chain is built from TRBV19 and TRBJ1-5, with TRBD1 matching over 9 bases. The CDR3 has 14 amino acids. V trimming: 5 bases; J trimming: 7 bases; junction bases outside the gene matches: 6. CDR1 LNHDA and CDR2 SQIVND come from the germline V gene (reference sequence). The CDR3 loop is CASSVRDREQPQHF. Written as DNA, the CDR3 is TGTGCCAGTAGTGTCCGGGACAGGGAACAGCCCCAGCATTTT.

This clone was seen just once. The genes are TRBV11-2 and TRBJ2-5; D is unresolved. The CDR3 has 12 residues. The V gene's germline CDR1 is SGHAT and CDR2 FQNNGV. Trimming left V 3 bases short and J 9 bases short, with 11 bases between. This CDR3 reads CASSLGRSAQYF. DNA of the CDR3: TGTGCCAGCAGCTTGGGTCGGTCGGCCCAGTACTTC.

This sequence joins TRBV6-6 and TRBJ2-1; D is uncertain. Trimming removed 8 bases at V and 0 bases at J, with 8 bases between. Germline loops: CDR1 MNHNY, CDR2 SVGAGI (reference sequence). The CDR3 is made up of 13 amino acids. The CDR3: CASGAFSYNEQFF. CDR3 nucleotides: TGTGCCAGCGGTGCATTCTCCTACAATGAGCAGTTCTTC.

The sample holds one count of this clone. V and J are TRBV6-5 and TRBJ1-1; no clear D gene. Trimming left V 4 bases short and J 0 bases short, with 9 bases between. In germline, CDR1 is MNHEY, CDR2 SVGAGI. This CDR3 is 14 amino acids long. The CDR3 sequence: CASSWGAVNTEAFF. Here the CDR3 DNA reads TGTGCCAGCAGTTGGGGAGCAGTGAACACTGAAGCTTTCTTT.

The chain combines TRBV19 with TRBJ1-1, with unresolved D. The CDR3 loop spans 11 amino acids. Germline-derived CDR1 and CDR2 are LNHDA and SQIVND (reference sequence). Trimming took off 3 bases at V and 8 bases at J, with 7 bases between the two ends. CDR3 residues: CASSMWQEAFF. CDR3 nucleotide sequence: TGTGCCAGTAGTATGTGGCAGGAAGCTTTCTTT.

V gene TRBV28 combines with J gene TRBJ2-1; unclear D gene. Germline loops: CDR1 MDHEN, CDR2 SYDVKM. The CDR3 loop spans 13 amino acids. Trimming took 7 bases from V and 0 from J, leaving 7 bases between them. CDR3 DNA sequence: TGTGCCAGCAAGACCTACTCCTACAATGAGCAGTTCTTC. Its translation: CASKTYSYNEQFF.

The CDR3 nucleotides are TGTGCTAGTGGTTTGGCCCCGGAGTATAGCAATCAGCCCCAGCATTTT. Its protein is CASGLAPEYSNQPQHF. The chain is built from TRBV12-5 and TRBJ1-5; D gene ambiguous. The length of the CDR3 is 16 residues. V was cut by 1 base and J by 0 bases, with 10 bases left in between. The germline gives CDR1 LGHNT, CDR2 FRNRAP. Using reference TRBV12-5 and TRBJ1-5 for the parts outside the CDR3, the full variable domain is DARVTQTPRHKVTEMGQEVTMRCQPILGHNTVFWYRQTMMQGLELLAYFRNRAPLDDSGMPKDRFSAEMPDATLATLKIQPSEPRDSAVYFCASGLAPEYSNQPQHFGDGTRLSIL.

The V call is TRBV6-5, the J call TRBJ1-1; possible D gene TRBD1, 6 bases. Germline V CDR1 and CDR2: MNHEY, SVGAGI. V was shortened by 2 bases and J by 6 bases, with 13 bases between the two germline ends. The CDR3 sequence is 14 residues long. The CDR3 loop reads CASSYTLQGAEAFF. CDR3 nucleotide sequence: TGTGCCAGCAGTTACACACTACAGGGTGCTGAAGCTTTCTTT.

The rearrangement links TRBV6-6 to TRBJ2-2; D possibly corresponds to TRBD2 (6 bases). Looked up from germline, CDR1 is MNHNY and CDR2 is SVGAGI (reference sequence). The CDR3 has 13 amino acids. Between the trimmed V and J ends, which lost 6 bases and 8 bases, there was a span of 13 bases. CDR3 in amino acids: CASRTSFLGELFF. The CDR3 nucleotides are TGTGCCAGCAGGACTAGTTTTTTAGGGGAGCTGTTTTTT.

V usage is TRBV6-6 and J usage is TRBJ1-3; tentative D call: TRBD1 (5 bases). The germline gives CDR1 MNHNY, CDR2 SVGAGI (reference sequence). V shed 4 bases and J shed 2 bases, with 12 bases lying between them. The CDR3 is made up of 15 amino acids. The CDR3 region has the DNA TGTGCCAGCAGTTTGGGTCAGGGAACTGGAAACACCATATATTTT. It encodes CASSLGQGTGNTIYF.

The V gene is TRBV28, the J gene TRBJ1-1, with D possibly being TRBD1 (5 bases). This CDR3 has 14 amino acids. V was pared by 1 base and J by 5 bases, with 11 bases between. Germline V gene data show CDR1 as MDHEN and CDR2 as SYDVKM. CDR3 bases: TGTGCCAGCAGTTTATTGGGGCTTGGAACTGAAGCTTTCTTT. Protein: CASSLLGLGTEAFF. The whole variable domain, remainder taken from reference TRBV28 and TRBJ1-1, is DVKVTQSSRYLVKRTGEKVFLECVQDMDHENMFWYRQDPGLGLRLIYFSYDVKMKEKGDIPEGYSVSREKKERFSLILESASTNQTSMYLCASSLLGLGTEAFFGQGTRLTVV.

The chain employs TRBV21-1 and TRBJ2-1; the D call of TRBD2 is as the table states it, not checked on the DNA. TRBV21-1 counts as a pseudogene. The CDR3 extends over 15 amino acids. The CDR3 spells CASSRREGRHNEQFF. The CDR3 bases are TGTGCCAGCAGCCGCAGGGAGGGACGGCACAATGAGCAGTTCTTC.

The gene calls are TRBV7-9 and TRBJ1-1; 7 bases fit TRBD1. J was trimmed by 8 bases and V by 5 bases; bases with no gene match: 8. The CDR3 consists of 13 residues. The germline V gene has CDR1 SEHNR and CDR2 FQNEAQ (reference sequence). CDR3 protein: CASSGRQGGEAFF. As DNA, the CDR3 is TGTGCCAGCAGCGGGCGACAGGGAGGCGAAGCTTTCTTT.

V usage is TRBV19 and J usage is TRBJ2-5, with 8 positions matching TRBD1. The CDR3 has 14 amino acids. Trimming took 3 bases from V and 2 from J; bases not matched to a gene: 2. Germline V gene sequence: CDR1 LNHDA, CDR2 SQIVND (reference sequence). The CDR3 DNA reads as TGTGCCAGTAGTATGGACAGGGATCAAGAGACCCAGTACTTC. It is translated as CASSMDRDQETQYF. Supplemented by reference TRBV19 and TRBJ2-5, the full variable domain reads DGGITQSPKYLFRKEGQNVTLSCEQNLNHDAMYWYRQDPGQGLRLIYYSQIVNDFQKGDIAEGYSVSREKKESFPLTVTSAQKNPTAFYLCASSMDRDQETQYFGPGTRLLVL.

This rearrangement joins TRBV5-4 to TRBJ1-1, with 8 bases matching TRBD1. The CDR3 has 12 amino acids. Per germline, CDR1 SGHNT and CDR2 YYREEE (reference sequence). V lost 3 bases, J lost 9 bases, and 4 bases stayed unmatched. The CDR3 bases are TGTGCCAGCAGCTCCGGACAGGGAAAAGCTTTCTTT. It codes for CASSSGQGKAFF.

This sequence joins TRBV4-1 and TRBJ2-1; D ambiguous. Trimming took 1 base from V and 8 from J, leaving 9 bases between them. Germline V gene sequence: CDR1 MGHRA, CDR2 YSYEKL. The CDR3 loop spans 13 amino acids. The CDR3 DNA sequence: TGCGCCAGCAGCCAAGCTAGAACTTATGAGCAGTTCTTC. Amino acid sequence: CASSQARTYEQFF.

This clone appeared a single time. The genes are TRBV11-2 and TRBJ1-5; D uncertain. With 5 bases removed from V and 6 bases from J, the gap between germline ends came to 11 bases. Germline assignment: CDR1 SGHAT and CDR2 FQNNGV. CDR3 length: 13 residues. CDR3 DNA: TGTGCCAGCAGCCGGGAAATCGGTCAGCCCCAGCATTTT. It encodes CASSREIGQPQHF.

The chain uses TRBV7-9 and TRBJ2-1; 10 nucleotides agree with TRBD2. CDR3 length: 14 amino acids. V gave up 11 bases and J gave up 8 bases; unmatched junction bases: 12. Germline CDR1 reads SEHNR; CDR2 reads FQNEAQ (reference sequence). The CDR3 DNA is TGTGCCGGGCTCCCTAGCGGGAGTTTCTATGAGCAGTTCTTC. Its protein product is CAGLPSGSFYEQFF.

The chain uses TRBV28 and TRBJ1-3; D call uncertain. V was trimmed by 3 bases and J by 4 bases, leaving 16 bases between them. Germline-derived CDR1 and CDR2 are MDHEN and SYDVKM. The CDR3 has 16 amino acids. The CDR3 reads CASSLVLIGSGNTIYF. Here the CDR3 DNA reads TGTGCCAGCAGTTTGGTCTTGATAGGGTCAGGAAACACCATATATTTT.

This chain links TRBV28 with TRBJ2-3; D uncertain. V was shortened by 6 bases and J by 0 bases, with 4 bases between the two germline ends. Germline loops: CDR1 MDHEN, CDR2 SYDVKM. The CDR3 covers 12 residues. The CDR3: CASSPSTDTQYF. The CDR3 region has the DNA TGTGCCAGCAGCCCTAGCACAGATACGCAGTATTTT. The full variable domain, completed using reference TRBV28 and TRBJ2-3, is DVKVTQSSRYLVKRTGEKVFLECVQDMDHENMFWYRQDPGLGLRLIYFSYDVKMKEKGDIPEGYSVSREKKERFSLILESASTNQTSMYLCASSPSTDTQYFGPGTRLTVL.

V is TRBV6-6 and J is TRBJ2-2, with TRBD1 identical over 12 bases. With 11 bases clipped from V and 7 bases from J, the junction kept 11 bases outside the gene matches. Per germline, CDR1 MNHNY and CDR2 SVGAGI (reference sequence). The CDR3 has 15 amino acids. The CDR3 loop reads CAGRQGQGANGELFF. The CDR3 DNA reads as TGTGCCGGAAGACAGGGACAGGGGGCGAACGGGGAGCTGTTTTTT.

The rearrangement joins TRBV18 to TRBJ2-3; TRBD1 is a possible D gene (5 bases). Trimming took off 0 bases at V and 5 bases at J, with 6 bases between the two ends. CDR1 is KGHSH, CDR2 LQKENI, per germline. The CDR3 length is 13 residues. CDR3 region: CASSPPGRDTQYF. For the CDR3, the DNA is TGTGCCAGCTCACCACCGGGGCGAGATACGCAGTATTTT. The full variable domain, completed using reference TRBV18 and TRBJ2-3, is NAGVMQNPRHLVRRRGQEARLRCSPMKGHSHVYWYRQLPEEGLKFMVYLQKENIIDESGMPKERFSAEFPKEGPSILRIQQVVRGDSAAYFCASSPPGRDTQYFGPGTRLTVL.

This chain uses TRBV6-6 with TRBJ1-1, with D tentatively TRBD1 (5 bases). The CDR3 spans 15 residues. Trimming removed 0 bases from V and 1 base from J, with 9 bases in between. Germline assignment: CDR1 MNHNY and CDR2 SVGAGI (reference sequence). The CDR3 bases are TGTGCCAGCAGTTACTCCCAGGGATGGAACACTGAAGCTTTCTTT. This encodes CASSYSQGWNTEAFF.

The gene calls are TRBV27 and TRBJ2-2, with TRBD2 as a possible D gene (5 bases). CDR3 length equals 14 residues. CDR1 is MNHEY, CDR2 SMNVEV, per germline (reference sequence). Trimming pared 6 bases from V and 1 base from J, leaving 9 bases between. The CDR3 DNA reads as TGTGCCAGCAGGCGCGGGTTGAACACCGGGGAGCTGTTTTTT. It encodes CASRRGLNTGELFF.

The rearrangement uses TRBV7-2 and TRBJ1-2, with D perhaps TRBD1 (5 bases). The germline gives CDR1 SGHTA, CDR2 FQGNSA. There are 14 residues in the CDR3. Deletions cut 3 bases from V and 4 bases from J, with 12 bases between. The CDR3 bases are TGTGCCAGCAGCTTTGGGGACGGATCCTATGGCTACACCTTC. Translation gives CASSFGDGSYGYTF.